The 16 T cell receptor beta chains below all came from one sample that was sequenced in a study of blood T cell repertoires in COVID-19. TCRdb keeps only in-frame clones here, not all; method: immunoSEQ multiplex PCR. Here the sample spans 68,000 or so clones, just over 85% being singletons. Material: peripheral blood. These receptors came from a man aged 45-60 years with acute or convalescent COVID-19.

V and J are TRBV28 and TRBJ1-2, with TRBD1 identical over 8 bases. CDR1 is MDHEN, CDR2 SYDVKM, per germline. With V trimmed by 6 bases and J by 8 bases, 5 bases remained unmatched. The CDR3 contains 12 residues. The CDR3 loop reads CASSRTGPGYTF. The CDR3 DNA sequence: TGTGCCAGCAGCCGGACAGGGCCGGGCTACACCTTC.

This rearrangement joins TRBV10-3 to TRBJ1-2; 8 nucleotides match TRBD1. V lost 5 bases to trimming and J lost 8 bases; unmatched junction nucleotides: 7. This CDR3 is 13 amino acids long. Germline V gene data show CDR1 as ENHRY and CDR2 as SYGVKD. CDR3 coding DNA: TGTGCCATCAGTACGACAGGGGCGGGCGGCTACACCTTC. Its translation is CAISTTGAGGYTF.

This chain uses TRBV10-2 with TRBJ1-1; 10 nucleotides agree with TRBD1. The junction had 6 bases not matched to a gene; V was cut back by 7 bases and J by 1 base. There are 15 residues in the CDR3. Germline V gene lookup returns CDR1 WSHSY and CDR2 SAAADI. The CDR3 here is CASTPTGGKNTEAFF. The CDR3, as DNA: TGCGCCAGCACACCGACAGGGGGCAAGAACACTGAAGCTTTCTTT.

The CDR3 loop reads CASSLDGTGNEKLFF. CDR3 bases: TGCGCCAGCAGCTTGGATGGGACAGGGAATGAAAAACTGTTTTTT. This chain links TRBV5-1 with TRBJ1-4; 9 bases match TRBD1. Germline V CDR1 and CDR2: SGHRS, YFSETQ. The CDR3 loop spans 15 amino acids. Trimming at V came to 0 bases and at J to 5 bases, leaving 2 bases not matched to a gene.

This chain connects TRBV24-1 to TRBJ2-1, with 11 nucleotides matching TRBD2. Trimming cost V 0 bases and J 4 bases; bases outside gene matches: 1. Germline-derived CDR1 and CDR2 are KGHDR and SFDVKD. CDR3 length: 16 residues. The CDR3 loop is CATSDLASGGYNEQFF. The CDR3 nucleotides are TGTGCCACCAGTGATTTGGCTAGCGGGGGGTACAATGAGCAGTTCTTC.

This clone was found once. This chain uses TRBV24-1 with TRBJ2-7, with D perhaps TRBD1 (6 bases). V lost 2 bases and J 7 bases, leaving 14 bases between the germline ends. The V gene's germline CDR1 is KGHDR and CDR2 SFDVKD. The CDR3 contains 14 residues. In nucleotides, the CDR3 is TGTGCCACCAGTGATTCCAGGGGCTTGAAAGAGCAGTACTTC. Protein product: CATSDSRGLKEQYF.

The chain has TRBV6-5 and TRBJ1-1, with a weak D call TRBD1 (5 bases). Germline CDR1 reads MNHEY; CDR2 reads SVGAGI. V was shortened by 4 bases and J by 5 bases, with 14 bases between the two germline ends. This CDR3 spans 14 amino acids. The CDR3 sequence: CASSSVAGRTEAFF. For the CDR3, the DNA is TGTGCCAGCAGTTCTGTGGCAGGGAGGACTGAAGCTTTCTTT.

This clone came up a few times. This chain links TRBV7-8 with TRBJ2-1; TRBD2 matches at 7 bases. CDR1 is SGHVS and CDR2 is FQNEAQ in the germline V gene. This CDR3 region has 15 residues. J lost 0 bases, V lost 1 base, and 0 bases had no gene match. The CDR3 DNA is TGTGCCAGCAGCTTAGGGACTAGCTCCTACAATGAGCAGTTCTTC. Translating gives CASSLGTSSYNEQFF.

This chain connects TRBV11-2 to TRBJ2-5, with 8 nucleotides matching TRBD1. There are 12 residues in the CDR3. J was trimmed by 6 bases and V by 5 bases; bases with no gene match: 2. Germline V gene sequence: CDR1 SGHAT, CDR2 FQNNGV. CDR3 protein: CASSGRGQTQYF. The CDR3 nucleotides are TGTGCCAGCAGCGGCAGGGGGCAGACCCAGTACTTC.

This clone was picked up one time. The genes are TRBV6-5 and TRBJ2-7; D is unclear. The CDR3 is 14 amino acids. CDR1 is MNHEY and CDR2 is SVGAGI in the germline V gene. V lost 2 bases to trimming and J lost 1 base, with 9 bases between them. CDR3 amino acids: CASSYAGWSYEQYF. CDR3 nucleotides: TGTGCCAGCAGTTACGCCGGTTGGTCCTACGAGCAGTACTTC.

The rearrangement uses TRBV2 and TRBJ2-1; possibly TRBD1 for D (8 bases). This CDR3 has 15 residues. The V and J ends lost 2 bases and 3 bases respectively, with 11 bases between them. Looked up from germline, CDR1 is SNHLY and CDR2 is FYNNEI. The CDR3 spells CASSENRGGYNEQFF. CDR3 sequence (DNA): TGTGCCAGCAGTGAAAACAGGGGGGGCTACAATGAGCAGTTCTTC.

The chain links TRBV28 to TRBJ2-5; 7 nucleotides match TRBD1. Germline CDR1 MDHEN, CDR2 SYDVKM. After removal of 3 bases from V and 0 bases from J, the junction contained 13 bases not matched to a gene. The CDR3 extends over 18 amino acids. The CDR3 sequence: CASSFLAGGLANQETQYF. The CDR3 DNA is TGTGCCAGCAGTTTTCTGGCAGGGGGTCTTGCGAACCAAGAGACCCAGTACTTC. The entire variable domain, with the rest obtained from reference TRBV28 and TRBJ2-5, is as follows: DVKVTQSSRYLVKRTGEKVFLECVQDMDHENMFWYRQDPGLGLRLIYFSYDVKMKEKGDIPEGYSVSREKKERFSLILESASTNQTSMYLCASSFLAGGLANQETQYFGPGTRLLVL.

CDR3 loop: CAISESSGNNYGYTF. In DNA, the CDR3 is TGTGCCATCAGTGAGTCGTCAGGGAACAACTATGGCTACACCTTC. V gene TRBV10-3 combines with J gene TRBJ1-2; possibly TRBD1 for D (5 bases). This CDR3 region has 15 residues. In germline, CDR1 is ENHRY, CDR2 SYGVKD. V gave up 0 bases and J gave up 2 bases, with 10 bases separating them.

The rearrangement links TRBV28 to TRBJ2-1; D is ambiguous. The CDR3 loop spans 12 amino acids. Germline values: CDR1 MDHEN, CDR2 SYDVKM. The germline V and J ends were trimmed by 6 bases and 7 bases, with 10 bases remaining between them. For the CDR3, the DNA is TGTGCCAGCAGCTCGGTCCGAAATGAGCAGTTCTTC. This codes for CASSSVRNEQFF.

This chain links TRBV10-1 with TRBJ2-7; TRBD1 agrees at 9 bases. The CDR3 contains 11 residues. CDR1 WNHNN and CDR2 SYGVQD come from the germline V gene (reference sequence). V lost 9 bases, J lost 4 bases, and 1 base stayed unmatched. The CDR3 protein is CASGTGYEQYF. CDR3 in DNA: TGCGCCAGTGGGACAGGGTACGAGCAGTACTTC.

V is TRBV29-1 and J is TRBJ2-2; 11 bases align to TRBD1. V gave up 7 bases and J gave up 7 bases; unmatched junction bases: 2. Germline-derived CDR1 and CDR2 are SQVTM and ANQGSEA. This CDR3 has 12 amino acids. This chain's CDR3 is CSGTGGLGELFF. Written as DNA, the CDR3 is TGCAGCGGGACAGGGGGCCTCGGGGAGCTGTTTTTT.